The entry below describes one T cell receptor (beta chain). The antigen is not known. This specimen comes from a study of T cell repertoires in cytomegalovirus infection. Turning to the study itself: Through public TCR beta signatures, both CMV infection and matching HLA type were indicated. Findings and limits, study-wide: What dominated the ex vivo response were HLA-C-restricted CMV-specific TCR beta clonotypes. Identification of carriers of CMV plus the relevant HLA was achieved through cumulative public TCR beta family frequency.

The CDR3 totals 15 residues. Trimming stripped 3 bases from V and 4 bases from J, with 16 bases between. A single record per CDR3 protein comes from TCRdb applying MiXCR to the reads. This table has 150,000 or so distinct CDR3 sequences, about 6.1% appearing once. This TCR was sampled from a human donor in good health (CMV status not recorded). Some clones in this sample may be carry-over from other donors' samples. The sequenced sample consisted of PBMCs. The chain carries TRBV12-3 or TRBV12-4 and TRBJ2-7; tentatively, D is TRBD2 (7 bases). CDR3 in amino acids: CASSLTGGLAYEQYF. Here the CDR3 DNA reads TGTGCCAGCAGTTTGACGGGGGGCCTAGCATACGAGCAGTACTTC.